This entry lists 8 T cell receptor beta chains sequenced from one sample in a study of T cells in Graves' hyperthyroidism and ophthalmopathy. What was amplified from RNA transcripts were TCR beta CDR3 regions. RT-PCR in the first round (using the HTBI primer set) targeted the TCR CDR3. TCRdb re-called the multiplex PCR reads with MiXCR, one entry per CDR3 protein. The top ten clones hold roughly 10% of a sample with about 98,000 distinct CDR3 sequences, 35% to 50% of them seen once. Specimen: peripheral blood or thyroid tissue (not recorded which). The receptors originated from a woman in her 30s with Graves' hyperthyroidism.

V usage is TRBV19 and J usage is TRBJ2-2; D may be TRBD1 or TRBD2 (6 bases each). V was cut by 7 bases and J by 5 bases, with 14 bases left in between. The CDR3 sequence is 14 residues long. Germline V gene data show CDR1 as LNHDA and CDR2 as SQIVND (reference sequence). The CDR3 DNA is TGTGCCAGTAACGGGGGCGCAGGGACCGGGGAGCTGTTTTTT. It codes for CASNGGAGTGELFF.

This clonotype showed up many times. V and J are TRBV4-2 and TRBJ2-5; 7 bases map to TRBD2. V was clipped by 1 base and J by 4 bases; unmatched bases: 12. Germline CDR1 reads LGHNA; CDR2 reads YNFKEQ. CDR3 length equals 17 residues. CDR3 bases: TGTGCCAGCAGCCAAGGGGGAGGGACTAAGGCGATAGAGACCCAGTACTTC. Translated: CASSQGGGTKAIETQYF.

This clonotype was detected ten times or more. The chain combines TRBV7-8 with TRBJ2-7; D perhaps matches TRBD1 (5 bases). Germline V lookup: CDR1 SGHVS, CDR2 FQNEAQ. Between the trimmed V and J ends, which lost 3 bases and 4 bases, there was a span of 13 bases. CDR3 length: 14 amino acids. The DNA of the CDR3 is TGTGCCAGCAGCTTTGTAGGGGCCGTATACGAGCAGTACTTC. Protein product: CASSFVGAVYEQYF.

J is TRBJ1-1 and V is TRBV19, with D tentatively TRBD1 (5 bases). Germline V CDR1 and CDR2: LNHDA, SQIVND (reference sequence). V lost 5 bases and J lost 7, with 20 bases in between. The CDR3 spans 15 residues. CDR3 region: CASSGDLVVGVEAFF. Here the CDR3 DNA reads TGTGCCAGTAGTGGGGACCTCGTGGTTGGAGTTGAAGCTTTCTTT.

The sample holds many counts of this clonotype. Here the CDR3 reads CAISPELTDTQYF. The CDR3 DNA reads TGTGCCATCTCCCCGGAGCTCACAGATACGCAGTATTTT. This chain uses TRBV10-3 with TRBJ2-3; D remains unclear. V lost 8 bases, J lost 2 bases, and 11 bases lay in between. The germline gives CDR1 ENHRY, CDR2 SYGVKD. The CDR3 is 13 residues long.

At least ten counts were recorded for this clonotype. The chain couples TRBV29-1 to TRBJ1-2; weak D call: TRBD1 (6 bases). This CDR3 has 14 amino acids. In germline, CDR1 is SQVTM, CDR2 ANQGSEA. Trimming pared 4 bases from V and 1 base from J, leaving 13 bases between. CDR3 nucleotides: TGCAGCGTTGCGGGGGGCAGGGATAACTATGGCTACACCTTC. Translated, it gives CSVAGGRDNYGYTF.

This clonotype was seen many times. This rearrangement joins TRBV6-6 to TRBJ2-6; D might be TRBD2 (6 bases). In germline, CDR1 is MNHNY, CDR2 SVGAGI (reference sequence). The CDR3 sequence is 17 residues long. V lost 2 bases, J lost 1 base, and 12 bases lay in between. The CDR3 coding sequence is TGTGCCAGCAGTTACACGGGGGTTTTGTCTGGGGCCAACGTCCTGACTTTC. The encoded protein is CASSYTGVLSGANVLTF.

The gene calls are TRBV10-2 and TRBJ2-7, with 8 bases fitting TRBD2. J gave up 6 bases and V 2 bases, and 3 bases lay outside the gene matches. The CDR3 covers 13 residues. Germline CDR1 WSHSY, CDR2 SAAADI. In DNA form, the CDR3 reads TGCGCCAGCAGTGAGGCGGGAGGCCGCGAGCAGTACTTC. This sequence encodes CASSEAGGREQYF.